These 20 T cell receptor beta chains were sequenced from one sample in a study of blood T cell repertoires in COVID-19. Measured with immunoSEQ multiplex PCR; TCRdb has only the in-frame clones, and not every one. The data hold about 73,000 clones, with roughly four fifths observed a single time. Input material: peripheral blood. These receptor sequences come from a woman aged 55-69 years with acute or convalescent COVID-19.

The chain is built from TRBV29-1 and TRBJ2-2, with D unclear. V lost 3 bases to trimming and J lost 4 bases, with 6 bases between them. The CDR3 sequence is 12 residues long. Germline CDR1 and CDR2: SQVTM and ANQGSEA. The CDR3 spells CSVEVGTGELFF. Written as DNA, the CDR3 is TGCAGCGTTGAGGTCGGCACCGGGGAGCTGTTTTTT.

V is TRBV7-8 and J is TRBJ1-2; 7 nucleotides line up with TRBD1. The V and J ends lost 3 bases and 2 bases, in that order; junction bases with no gene match: 15. This CDR3 contains 18 residues. CDR1 and CDR2 (germline): SGHVS, FQNEAQ. As DNA, the CDR3 is TGTGCCAGCAGCTTCCAAGGACTCCGGGACAGATTAAACTATGGCTACACCTTC. Translated, it gives CASSFQGLRDRLNYGYTF. The full variable domain, in which reference TRBV7-8 and TRBJ1-2 provide the parts outside the CDR3, is GAGVSQSPRYKVAKRGQDVALRCDPISGHVSLFWYQQALGQGPEFLTYFQNEAQLDKSGLPSDRFFAERPEGSVSTLKIQRTQQEDSAVYLCASSFQGLRDRLNYGYTFGSGTRLTVV.

The chain joins TRBV19 to TRBJ2-7, with TRBD2 matching 10 bases. The V gene end was trimmed by 6 bases and the J gene end by 4 bases; junction bases not matched to a gene: 9. CDR1 and CDR2 (germline): LNHDA, SQIVND (reference sequence). CDR3 length equals 15 residues. The CDR3 is CASSSSGRAVYEQYF. The CDR3, as DNA: TGTGCCAGTAGCTCAAGCGGGAGGGCCGTGTACGAGCAGTACTTC.

This sequence joins TRBV10-3 and TRBJ2-7; D gene unclear. The CDR3 loop spans 12 amino acids. V lost 3 bases, J lost 5 bases, and 8 bases lay in between. Per the germline V gene, CDR1 is ENHRY and CDR2 is SYGVKD. The CDR3 DNA is TGTGCCATCAGTGAACTCAGGAACGAGCAGTACTTC. Translation: CAISELRNEQYF.

This clone was found a few times. The chain uses TRBV10-3 and TRBJ1-6; no reliable D call. The CDR3 sequence is 12 residues long. V lost 8 bases and J 6 bases, leaving 8 bases between the germline ends. Looked up from germline, CDR1 is ENHRY and CDR2 is SYGVKD. Written as DNA, the CDR3 is TGTGCCATCGCGGAGGTTAATTCACCCCTCCACTTT. As protein: CAIAEVNSPLHF.

This clone occurred a few times. The chain combines TRBV7-2 with TRBJ2-3, with D unclear. This CDR3 region has 17 residues. Between the trimmed V and J ends, which lost 2 bases and 0 bases, there was a span of 15 bases. Germline loops: CDR1 SGHTA, CDR2 FQGNSA. In nucleotides, the CDR3 is TGTGCCAGCAGCTTAAGAGGAAGGCCGATAAGCACAGATACGCAGTATTTT. Its translation: CASSLRGRPISTDTQYF.

The CDR3 spells CASSLLAGQPQHF. The CDR3 nucleotides read TGTGCCAGCAGCCTACTAGCTGGTCAGCCCCAGCATTTT. The V gene is TRBV6-5, the J gene TRBJ1-5; D gene ambiguous. There are 13 residues in the CDR3. Germline CDR1 reads MNHEY; CDR2 reads SVGAGI. V was cut by 6 bases and J by 6 bases, with 12 bases left in between.

J is TRBJ2-3 and V is TRBV28, with 14 bases identical to TRBD2. This CDR3 comprises 15 residues. Germline values: CDR1 MDHEN, CDR2 SYDVKM. V lost 8 bases and J lost 4; bases outside the gene matches: 5. The DNA for the CDR3 is TGTGCCAGCCTCGGACTAGCGGGGGGCGCAGATACGCAGTATTTT. Its translation: CASLGLAGGADTQYF.

The chain has TRBV6-1 and TRBJ1-2; 7 nucleotides match TRBD1. CDR3 length: 14 amino acids. Germline loops: CDR1 MNHNS, CDR2 SASEGT. V shed 2 bases and J 4 bases; nucleotides not matched to a gene: 4. CDR3 sequence (DNA): TGTGCCAGCAGTGAAAAGGGGACAGCCTATGGCTACACCTTC. Translated: CASSEKGTAYGYTF.

V and J are TRBV12-5 and TRBJ2-5, with 8 bases that match TRBD2. Unmatched junction bases numbered 13, after V lost 6 bases and J lost 7 bases. The CDR3 contains 15 residues. Germline V gives CDR1 LGHNT, CDR2 FRNRAP. CDR3 residues: CASGNSGRHSGTQYF. CDR3 bases: TGTGCTAGTGGCAACAGCGGGAGACACTCCGGGACCCAGTACTTC.

Here the CDR3 DNA reads TGTGCCAGCAGCCAAGGGCAGTACTATGGCTACACCTTC. It translates to CASSQGQYYGYTF. This rearrangement joins TRBV3-1 (or the pseudogene TRBV3-2) to TRBJ1-2; D call uncertain. The V and J ends lost 1 base and 3 bases respectively, with 6 bases between them. Germline assignment: CDR1 LGHDT and CDR2 YNNKEL (reference sequence). This CDR3 has 13 amino acids.

This clone has only one observation. The rearrangement joins TRBV15 to TRBJ1-5; D is possibly TRBD1 (5 bases). The CDR3 extends over 15 amino acids. In germline, CDR1 is LNHNV, CDR2 YYDKDF (reference sequence). V was pared by 0 bases and J by 3 bases, with 9 bases between. The CDR3 DNA is TGTGCCACCAGCAGAGATCCAGGGTTCAATCAGCCCCAGCATTTT. Translating it yields CATSRDPGFNQPQHF.

This clone has only one observation. The chain recombines TRBV3-1 (or the pseudogene TRBV3-2) with TRBJ2-1, with D unclear. CDR1 is LGHDT and CDR2 is YNNKEL in the germline V gene (reference sequence). The CDR3 runs 14 residues. Trimming pared 2 bases from V and 9 bases from J, leaving 14 bases between. CDR3 loop: CASSQYQDLGEQFF. The CDR3 nucleotides read TGTGCCAGCAGCCAATATCAAGACTTGGGTGAGCAGTTCTTC.

The rearrangement links TRBV6-5 to TRBJ1-6, with D hard to call. V was trimmed by 0 bases and J by 7 bases, leaving 7 bases between them. Per germline, CDR1 MNHEY and CDR2 SVGAGI. This CDR3 has 14 amino acids. The CDR3 region has the DNA TGTGCCAGCAGTTACTCGAACGGGAATTCACCCCTCCACTTT. It codes for CASSYSNGNSPLHF.

This chain joins TRBV28 and TRBJ2-5, with 9 positions matching TRBD2. Germline assignment: CDR1 MDHEN and CDR2 SYDVKM. V dropped 4 bases and J dropped 6; count of bases not matched to a gene: 6. The CDR3 is made up of 14 amino acids. The CDR3, as DNA: TGTGCCAGCAGTTGGGGCGGGGGGGCCAAGACCCAGTACTTC. Encoded protein: CASSWGGGAKTQYF.

This clone was seen a single time. V usage is TRBV29-1 and J usage is TRBJ2-5; the D gene is possibly TRBD1 (6 bases). The CDR3 extends over 14 amino acids. The germline CDR1 and CDR2 sequences are SQVTM and ANQGSEA. V lost 4 bases to trimming and J lost 3 bases, with 15 bases between them. The CDR3 loop is CSVVFDRKKETQYF. CDR3 nucleotide sequence: TGCAGCGTTGTTTTCGACAGGAAGAAAGAGACCCAGTACTTC.

The chain recombines TRBV3-1 (or the pseudogene TRBV3-2) with TRBJ2-1, with TRBD2 identical over 13 bases. Germline values: CDR1 LGHDT, CDR2 YNNKEL (reference sequence). The V gene end was trimmed by 4 bases and the J gene end by 5 bases; junction bases not matched to a gene: 5. This CDR3 comprises 16 residues. DNA for the CDR3: TGTGCCAGCAGCCGAGGACTAGCGGGGGTCGACAATGAGCAGTTCTTC. This sequence encodes CASSRGLAGVDNEQFF.

Written as DNA, the CDR3 is TGTGCCAGCAGCTTCTACGGACAAACAGAAAATTCACCCCTCCACTTT. Translation gives CASSFYGQTENSPLHF. The chain carries TRBV7-8 and TRBJ1-6; D might be TRBD1 (5 bases). Trimming shortened V by 3 bases and J by 7 bases, and 16 bases separated the two germline ends. The germline CDR1 and CDR2 sequences are SGHVS and FQNEAQ. The CDR3 is made up of 16 amino acids. Variable domain in full (rest from reference TRBV7-8 and TRBJ1-6): GAGVSQSPRYKVAKRGQDVALRCDPISGHVSLFWYQQALGQGPEFLTYFQNEAQLDKSGLPSDRFFAERPEGSVSTLKIQRTQQEDSAVYLCASSFYGQTENSPLHFGNGTRLTVT.

The V and J genes are TRBV11-2 and TRBJ1-2, with 7 nucleotides matching TRBD1. The CDR3 contains 14 residues. Losses at the gene ends were 3 bases for V and 2 bases for J; bases not matched to a gene: 3. The germline gives CDR1 SGHAT, CDR2 FQNNGV. CDR3 in amino acids: CASSFQGGNYGYTF. In DNA, the CDR3 is TGTGCCAGCAGCTTCCAGGGGGGAAACTATGGCTACACCTTC.

The CDR3, as DNA: TGCGCCAGCAGCCCGCAGGCACAGGGAACTAACTATGGCTACACCTTC. Translating gives CASSPQAQGTNYGYTF. J is TRBJ1-2 and V is TRBV5-1; D may be TRBD1 (6 bases). V lost 4 bases and J 0 bases, leaving 16 bases between the germline ends. The germline CDR1 and CDR2 sequences are SGHRS and YFSETQ. The CDR3 covers 16 residues. The full variable domain, completed using reference TRBV5-1 and TRBJ1-2, is KAGVTQTPRYLIKTRGQQVTLSCSPISGHRSVSWYQQTPGQGLQFLFEYFSETQRNKGNFPGRFSGRQFSNSRSEMNVSTLELGDSALYLCASSPQAQGTNYGYTFGSGTRLTVV.